What follows describes a single TCR beta chain. Authors' data handling: Estimation of nucleated cell counts relied on the amplification of reference gene primers. Measured with immunoSEQ multiplex PCR; TCRdb has only the in-frame clones, and not every one. D and trimming come from the DNA, and the V and J calls and clone size come from that table. The sample lists 350,000 or so clones; about nine tenths were seen once. Residents of about two dozen US areas, aged about 18 to 100 years, made up the participants. Participants classified as exposed had met a COVID-19 case within 2 weeks before study entry. In germline, CDR1 is LNHDA, CDR2 SQIVND (reference sequence). There are 12 residues in the CDR3. Trimming stripped 6 bases from V and 4 bases from J, with 6 bases between. The data derive from a study of blood T cell repertoires in COVID-19.

What was sequenced was PBMCs or T cells enriched from blood (not recorded which). The chain combines TRBV19 with TRBJ2-2; D unresolved. The origin of this receptor is a woman aged 30 to 39 who had been exposed to COVID-19. This CDR3 reads CASRSRTGELFF. The CDR3 nucleotides read TGTGCCAGTAGAAGCCGCACCGGGGAGCTGTTTTTT. The full variable domain, with the rest looked up from reference TRBV19 and TRBJ2-2, is DGGITQSPKYLFRKEGQNVTLSCEQNLNHDAMYWYRQDPGQGLRLIYYSQIVNDFQKGDIAEGYSVSREKKESFPLTVTSAQKNPTAFYLCASRSRTGELFFGEGSRLTVL.